Following are 6 T cell receptor beta chains from one sample sequenced in a study of beta chain features in type 1 diabetes. Findings and limits, study-wide: TCRB CDR3 length was moderately but significantly reduced in all four CD4+ subsets of Type 1 diabetes patients.

Of the isolated RNA, all was reverse transcribed, and so the sequenced material was expressed TCRB transcripts. Clones were sequenced by immunoSEQ multiplex PCR, and TCRdb holds only the in-frame ones, with some missing. There are approximately 250,000 clones in the sample; about 24% occur only once, and around 0.012% lies in the top ten. Antigen specificity for these receptors is unknown. What was sequenced was naive CD4+ T cells from blood. The receptors here all came from a young woman with type 1 diabetes.

V and J are TRBV6-6 and TRBJ2-7; 8 bases agree with TRBD2. The V segment lost 5 bases and the J segment 3 bases; nucleotides outside the gene matches: 6. This CDR3 contains 14 residues. CDR1 is MNHNY, CDR2 SVGAGI, per germline (reference sequence). CDR3 loop: CASSRGSGIYEQYF. The CDR3 DNA is TGTGCCAGCAGTCGCGGTAGCGGGATCTACGAGCAGTACTTC.

This clone came up a few times. This chain joins TRBV5-4 and TRBJ2-5; 7 bases map to TRBD2. V gave up 2 bases and J gave up 5 bases; unmatched junction bases: 6. Germline loops: CDR1 SGHNT, CDR2 YYREEE (reference sequence). CDR3 size: 14 residues. CDR3 loop: CASSLDPGGETQYF. The CDR3 bases are TGTGCCAGCAGCTTAGACCCCGGGGGGGAGACCCAGTACTTC.

The chain has TRBV15 and TRBJ2-1; 8 bases are shared with TRBD2. The CDR3 loop spans 16 amino acids. CDR1 is LNHNV, CDR2 YYDKDF, per germline (reference sequence). Trimming took 5 bases from V and 7 from J; bases not matched to a gene: 13. As DNA, the CDR3 is TGTGCCACCAGCGGGTCCGGGACTAGAGCCAGAAATGAGCAGTTCTTC. This translates into CATSGSGTRARNEQFF.

This clone has a handful of counts. V and J are TRBV29-1 and TRBJ2-4, with D maybe TRBD1 (6 bases). The CDR3 has 13 amino acids. CDR1 and CDR2 from the germline V gene are SQVTM and ANQGSEA. The germline V and J ends were trimmed by 4 bases and 6 bases, with 13 bases remaining between them. The CDR3 region is CSVGPDRSNIQYF. DNA of the CDR3: TGCAGCGTTGGACCAGACAGGTCAAACATTCAGTACTTC.

Regarding this clone: At the DNA level, this CDR3 is encoded by other sequences in the same sample as well. The V and J genes are TRBV30 and TRBJ2-1, with 12 bases that match TRBD2. CDR3 size: 13 residues. V was clipped by 5 bases and J by 4 bases; unmatched bases: 0. Germline lookup yields CDR1 GTSNPN and CDR2 SVGIG (reference sequence). CDR3: CAWGLAGYNEQFF. DNA of the CDR3: TGTGCCTGGGGACTAGCGGGATACAATGAGCAGTTCTTC.

The sample holds a few counts of this clone. V and J are TRBV5-5 and TRBJ2-7; D remains unclear. Trimming removed 1 base at V and 3 bases at J, with 8 bases between. The CDR3 length is 13 residues. Germline CDR1 and CDR2: SGHKS and YYEKEE (reference sequence). The CDR3 region is CASSLSHIYEQYF. CDR3 nucleotides: TGTGCCAGCAGCTTGAGCCATATCTACGAGCAGTACTTC. Complete variable domain (other parts from reference TRBV5-5 and TRBJ2-7): DAGVTQSPTHLIKTRGQQVTLRCSPISGHKSVSWYQQVLGQGPQFIFQYYEKEERGRGNFPDRFSARQFPNYSSELNVNALLLGDSALYLCASSLSHIYEQYFGPGTRLTVT.